A single sample gave rise to the 27 T cell receptor beta chains below, sequenced in a study of blood T cell repertoires in COVID-19 (dated by TCRdb to the early 2020s). Library generation was performed with the immunoSEQ multiplex PCR assay. TCRdb took this table from immuneACCESS and kept in-frame rearrangements with V and J called. Such tables lack part of the clones; where checked against another copy, unresolved V genes explain under half of the gap, and the rest is unexplained. The sample yields some 310,000 clones; more than 75% were counted once. 1% of the sample goes to the ten largest clones. The specimen was peripheral blood. These receptors all stem from a man aged 45-65 years with active or convalescent COVID-19.

The J gene is TRBJ1-5, the V gene TRBV15, with D possibly TRBD1 on 6 matching bases. The CDR3 is 16 amino acids. Deletions cut 0 bases from V and 5 bases from J, with 14 bases between. Germline loops: CDR1 LNHNV, CDR2 YYDKDF (reference sequence). The CDR3 sequence is CATSRDLGGGDQPQHF. The CDR3 nucleotides are TGTGCCACCAGCAGAGATTTAGGGGGGGGAGATCAGCCCCAGCATTTT.

The chain employs TRBV4-1 and TRBJ2-1; D not certain. Trimming pared 1 base from V and 4 bases from J, leaving 8 bases between. Per the germline V gene, CDR1 is MGHRA and CDR2 is YSYEKL. The length of the CDR3 is 14 residues. The CDR3 here is CASSQVGEYNEQFF. CDR3 sequence (DNA): TGCGCCAGCAGCCAAGTTGGAGAATACAATGAGCAGTTCTTC.

This clone was seen a handful of times. The chain carries TRBV5-1 and TRBJ1-6; TRBD1 matches 8 bases. The CDR3 is 16 amino acids. The V and J ends lost 0 bases and 7 bases, in that order; junction bases with no gene match: 6. CDR1 and CDR2 from the germline V gene are SGHRS and YFSETQ. DNA for the CDR3: TGCGCCAGCAGCTTGGGCTGGGGACAGGAGAATTCACCCCTCCACTTT. Protein sequence: CASSLGWGQENSPLHF. The full variable domain, completed using reference TRBV5-1 and TRBJ1-6, is KAGVTQTPRYLIKTRGQQVTLSCSPISGHRSVSWYQQTPGQGLQFLFEYFSETQRNKGNFPGRFSGRQFSNSRSEMNVSTLELGDSALYLCASSLGWGQENSPLHFGNGTRLTVT.

Worth noting for this clone: The same CDR3 also results from other DNA sequences found in this sample. The V call is TRBV6-5, the J call TRBJ1-2; 10 nucleotides agree with TRBD1. The CDR3 loop spans 14 amino acids. Losses at the gene ends were 5 bases for V and 4 bases for J; bases not matched to a gene: 4. CDR1 and CDR2 (germline): MNHEY, SVGAGI. The CDR3 sequence is CASSRGQGGYGYTF. The CDR3 DNA is TGTGCCAGCAGTCGCGGACAGGGGGGCTATGGCTACACCTTC.

The chain uses TRBV21-1 and TRBJ1-4; the DNA was not used to check the table's D call, TRBD1. TRBV21-1 is a pseudogene. The CDR3 totals 19 residues. CDR3 in amino acids: CASSRREGQGDKSDEKLFF. CDR3 bases: TGTGCCAGCAGCCGAAGAGAGGGACAGGGGGATAAGTCGGATGAAAAACTGTTTTTT.

The chain combines TRBV28 with TRBJ2-1, with a tentative D call TRBD1 (6 bases). The CDR3 sequence is 14 residues long. V lost 5 bases and J 9 bases, leaving 17 bases between the germline ends. Germline V gives CDR1 MDHEN, CDR2 SYDVKM. In DNA form, the CDR3 reads TGTGCCAGCAGTCCATCTACAGGGACGGGTGAGCAGTTCTTC. Protein product: CASSPSTGTGEQFF. The whole variable domain, filled in from reference TRBV28 and TRBJ2-1, reads DVKVTQSSRYLVKRTGEKVFLECVQDMDHENMFWYRQDPGLGLRLIYFSYDVKMKEKGDIPEGYSVSREKKERFSLILESASTNQTSMYLCASSPSTGTGEQFFGPGTRLTVL.

V gene TRBV5-4 combines with J gene TRBJ1-2, with TRBD1 matching 7 bases. The length of the CDR3 is 17 residues. With 0 bases clipped from V and 6 bases from J, the junction kept 14 bases outside the gene matches. Germline loops: CDR1 SGHNT, CDR2 YYREEE (reference sequence). The CDR3 DNA sequence: TGTGCCAGCAGCTTGGTAGGCTTGGAGACAGGGCTCGATGGCTACACCTTC. It translates to CASSLVGLETGLDGYTF.

CDR3: CASRVGDAFGNTIYF. CDR3 bases: TGTGCCAGCCGAGTTGGAGATGCCTTCGGGAACACCATATATTTT. V usage is TRBV6-6 and J usage is TRBJ1-3; no clear D. CDR3 length: 15 amino acids. In germline, CDR1 is MNHNY, CDR2 SVGAGI (reference sequence). With 8 bases removed from V and 7 bases from J, the gap between germline ends came to 21 bases.

This chain connects TRBV11-2 to TRBJ1-1; D is unresolved. CDR1 is SGHAT, CDR2 FQNNGV, per germline. The ends were cut back, 0 bases at V and 4 bases at J, with 9 bases in the middle. The CDR3 runs 14 residues. CDR3 DNA: TGTGCCAGCAGCTTAGAAACGGTGCGCACTGAAGCTTTCTTT. Residues: CASSLETVRTEAFF.

The chain couples TRBV5-4 to TRBJ2-7, with 8 bases aligning to TRBD1. J was trimmed by 1 base and V by 4 bases; bases with no gene match: 10. This CDR3 spans 16 amino acids. CDR1 and CDR2 (germline): SGHNT, YYREEE (reference sequence). CDR3 sequence (DNA): TGTGCCAGCAGCGGGAACCGGGACAGGTCATCCTACGAGCAGTACTTC. Its protein is CASSGNRDRSSYEQYF.

This sequence joins TRBV28 and TRBJ1-1, with TRBD1 matching 9 bases. J was trimmed by 1 base and V by 6 bases; bases with no gene match: 3. The length of the CDR3 is 14 residues. CDR1 is MDHEN, CDR2 SYDVKM, per germline. CDR3 protein: CASRTDRGNTEAFF. The CDR3 DNA is TGTGCCAGCAGAACGGACAGGGGGAACACTGAAGCTTTCTTT.

There are a few counts of this clone. The CDR3 region has the DNA TGTGCCTGGAATAGGCTAGCCTCCTACGAGCAGTACTTC. This codes for CAWNRLASYEQYF. The chain uses TRBV30 and TRBJ2-7; the D gene is possibly TRBD2 (5 bases). The V gene lost 4 bases and the J gene lost 0 bases, with 10 bases spanning the gap. The germline gives CDR1 GTSNPN, CDR2 SVGIG (reference sequence). The CDR3 is 13 amino acids.

The chain couples TRBV6-2 or TRBV6-3 to TRBJ2-3, with TRBD2 matching over 11 bases. This CDR3 has 16 residues. Trimming removed 2 bases from V and 2 bases from J; junction bases left unmatched: 3. Germline CDR1 reads MNHEY; CDR2 reads SVGEGT. CDR3 protein: CASSYPGLADTDTQYF. DNA of the CDR3: TGTGCCAGCAGTTACCCGGGACTAGCGGACACAGATACGCAGTATTTT.

The chain combines TRBV6-5 with TRBJ2-1, with D possibly being TRBD2 (5 bases). There are 14 residues in the CDR3. Germline CDR1 reads MNHEY; CDR2 reads SVGAGI. Trimming removed 6 bases at V and 0 bases at J, with 9 bases between. The DNA for the CDR3 is TGTGCCAGCAGACGGGAAAACTCCTACAATGAGCAGTTCTTC. The encoded protein is CASRRENSYNEQFF.

This clone was counted between two and nine times. The sample has other DNA sequences that encode this CDR3 too. The chain combines TRBV18 with TRBJ2-7; TRBD1 matches at 9 bases. There are 14 residues in the CDR3. Germline CDR1 and CDR2: KGHSH and LQKENI. V was clipped by 3 bases and J by 2 bases; unmatched bases: 2. CDR3 loop: CASSPGQGPYEQYF. The CDR3 region has the DNA TGTGCCAGCTCACCGGGACAGGGCCCCTACGAGCAGTACTTC.

The chain has TRBV18 and TRBJ2-7, with TRBD1 matching 7 bases. The CDR3 sequence is 13 residues long. CDR1 and CDR2 (germline): KGHSH, LQKENI. The trim removed 4 bases at V and 7 bases at J, leaving 7 bases unmatched. The CDR3 sequence is CASSRDSLREQYF. CDR3 DNA sequence: TGTGCCAGCTCACGGGACAGCCTCCGGGAGCAGTACTTC.

This sequence joins TRBV6-6 and TRBJ2-1, with 11 bases that match TRBD2. Germline values: CDR1 MNHNY, CDR2 SVGAGI (reference sequence). The length of the CDR3 is 15 residues. J was trimmed by 6 bases and V by 6 bases; bases with no gene match: 7. CDR3 residues: CASRISGGASNEQFF. In DNA, the CDR3 is TGTGCCAGCAGGATTAGCGGGGGGGCCAGCAATGAGCAGTTCTTC.

The rearrangement links TRBV7-9 to TRBJ2-7; 9 bases are a match to TRBD1. Germline V gene data show CDR1 as SEHNR and CDR2 as FQNEAQ (reference sequence). V dropped 1 base and J dropped 2; count of bases not matched to a gene: 6. CDR3 size: 16 residues. The CDR3 bases are TGTGCCAGCAGCTTAGGGACTAGACAGGGGGCCTACGAGCAGTACTTC. Translation gives CASSLGTRQGAYEQYF.

This chain links TRBV5-5 with TRBJ2-6; 7 nucleotides match TRBD1. V dropped 0 bases and J dropped 2; count of bases not matched to a gene: 14. Germline lookup yields CDR1 SGHKS and CDR2 YYEKEE (reference sequence). The CDR3 extends over 20 amino acids. CDR3 nucleotides: TGTGCCAGCAGCTTGGGATCAACAGGGGCCCCATATCCTGGGGCCAACGTCCTGACTTTC. It specifies CASSLGSTGAPYPGANVLTF.

The J gene is TRBJ1-5, the V gene TRBV24-1, with D perhaps matching TRBD1 (5 bases). Germline values: CDR1 KGHDR, CDR2 SFDVKD. V was cut by 4 bases and J by 4 bases, with 13 bases left in between. The CDR3 loop spans 15 amino acids. CDR3 protein: CATSDTQGGNQPQHF. The DNA of the CDR3 is TGTGCCACCAGTGACACTCAGGGAGGTAATCAGCCCCAGCATTTT.

This clone was recorded only once. This sequence joins TRBV27 and TRBJ2-1, with D unclear. The CDR3 is made up of 13 amino acids. Between the trimmed V and J ends, which lost 4 bases and 5 bases, there was a span of 9 bases. Germline lookup yields CDR1 MNHEY and CDR2 SMNVEV (reference sequence). The CDR3 here is CASSSRFDNEQFF. The CDR3 DNA reads as TGTGCCAGCAGTTCTCGGTTCGACAATGAGCAGTTCTTC.

The chain has TRBV19 and TRBJ1-2; TRBD1 matches 10 bases. Germline V gene data show CDR1 as LNHDA and CDR2 as SQIVND (reference sequence). The CDR3 consists of 13 residues. The trim removed 10 bases at V and 2 bases at J, leaving 4 bases unmatched. The CDR3 is CATADRGNYGYTF. The CDR3 nucleotides read TGTGCCACCGCGGACAGGGGGAACTATGGCTACACCTTC.

The chain has TRBV7-9 and TRBJ2-7; 9 bases agree with TRBD1. The CDR3 runs 15 residues. Germline assignment: CDR1 SEHNR and CDR2 FQNEAQ (reference sequence). V lost 0 bases and J lost 6; bases outside the gene matches: 6. The CDR3 loop reads CASSLAATGGSEQYF. DNA for the CDR3: TGTGCCAGCAGCTTAGCAGCTACAGGGGGCTCCGAGCAGTACTTC.

The rearrangement links TRBV5-1 to TRBJ2-3, with 8 bases lining up with TRBD2. CDR3 size: 16 residues. CDR1 is SGHRS and CDR2 is YFSETQ in the germline V gene. J gave up 1 base and V 0 bases, and 4 bases lay outside the gene matches. The CDR3, as DNA: TGCGCCAGCAGCTTGGTCCCACTAGCGGGCACAGATACGCAGTATTTT. This codes for CASSLVPLAGTDTQYF.

CDR3 sequence reads: CASSLIRGTGGETQYF. The CDR3, as DNA: TGTGCCAGCAGCCTTATACGGGGGACAGGGGGCGAGACCCAGTACTTC. This sequence joins TRBV7-9 and TRBJ2-5; 12 bases are a match to TRBD1. Germline CDR1 SEHNR, CDR2 FQNEAQ (reference sequence). Trimming cost V 5 bases and J 5 bases; bases outside gene matches: 9. The CDR3 extends over 16 amino acids. The full variable domain, its missing parts supplied by reference TRBV7-9 and TRBJ2-5, is DTGVSQNPRHKITKRGQNVTFRCDPISEHNRLYWYRQTLGQGPEFLTYFQNEAQLEKSRLLSDRFSAERPKGSFSTLEIQRTEQGDSAMYLCASSLIRGTGGETQYFGPGTRLLVL.

This chain links TRBV5-1 with TRBJ1-1, with 8 bases aligning to TRBD1. Germline values: CDR1 SGHRS, CDR2 YFSETQ. Trimming cost V 7 bases and J 1 base; bases outside gene matches: 6. The CDR3 runs to 14 residues. The CDR3 sequence: CASDAGQGNTEAFF. The CDR3 nucleotides are TGCGCCAGCGACGCCGGACAGGGGAACACTGAAGCTTTCTTT. The variable domain in full, with the rest retrieved from reference TRBV5-1 and TRBJ1-1, is KAGVTQTPRYLIKTRGQQVTLSCSPISGHRSVSWYQQTPGQGLQFLFEYFSETQRNKGNFPGRFSGRQFSNSRSEMNVSTLELGDSALYLCASDAGQGNTEAFFGQGTRLTVV.

The chain recombines TRBV5-6 with TRBJ1-3; D gene unclear. Germline loops: CDR1 SGHDT, CDR2 YYEEEE. With 4 bases removed from V and 1 base from J, the gap between germline ends came to 6 bases. The CDR3 totals 13 residues. The chain's CDR3 is CASSPTSGNTIYF. CDR3 nucleotides: TGTGCCAGCAGCCCTACGTCTGGAAACACCATATATTTT. The variable domain in full, with the rest retrieved from reference TRBV5-6 and TRBJ1-3, is DAGVTQSPTHLIKTRGQQVTLRCSPKSGHDTVSWYQQALGQGPQFIFQYYEEEERQRGNFPDRFSGHQFPNYSSELNVNALLLGDSALYLCASSPTSGNTIYFGEGSWLTVV.